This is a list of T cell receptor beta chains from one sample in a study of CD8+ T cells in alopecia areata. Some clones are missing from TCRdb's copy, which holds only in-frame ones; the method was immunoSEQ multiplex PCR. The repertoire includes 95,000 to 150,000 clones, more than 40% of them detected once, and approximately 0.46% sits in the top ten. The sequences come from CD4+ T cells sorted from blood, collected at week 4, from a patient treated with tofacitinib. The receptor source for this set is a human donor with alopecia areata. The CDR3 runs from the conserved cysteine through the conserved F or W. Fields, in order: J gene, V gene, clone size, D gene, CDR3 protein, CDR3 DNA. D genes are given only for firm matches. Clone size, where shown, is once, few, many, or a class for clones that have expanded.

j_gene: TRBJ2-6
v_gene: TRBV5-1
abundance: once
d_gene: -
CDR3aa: CASSWKRLRGANVLTF
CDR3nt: TGCGCCAGCAGCTGGAAACGGCTTCGGGGGGCCAACGTCCTGACTTTC

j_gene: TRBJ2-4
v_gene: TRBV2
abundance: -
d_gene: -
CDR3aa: CASCRDSKNIQYF
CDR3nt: TGTGCCAGCTGTAGGGATAGCAAAAACATTCAGTACTTC

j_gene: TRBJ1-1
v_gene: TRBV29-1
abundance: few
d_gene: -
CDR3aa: CGGILNTEAFF
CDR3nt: TGCGGTGGGATATTGAACACTGAAGCTTTCTTT

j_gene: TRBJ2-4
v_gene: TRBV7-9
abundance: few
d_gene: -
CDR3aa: CASSFRDVRNIQYF
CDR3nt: TGTGCCAGCAGCTTCCGGGACGTCAGGAACATTCAGTACTTC

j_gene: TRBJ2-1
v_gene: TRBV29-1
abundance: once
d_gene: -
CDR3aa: CSVEVGAREQFF
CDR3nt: TGCAGCGTTGAAGTGGGGGCTCGTGAGCAGTTCTTC

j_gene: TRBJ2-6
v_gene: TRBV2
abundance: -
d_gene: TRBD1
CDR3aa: CASSELPTGTGANVLTF
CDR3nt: TGTGCCAGCAGTGAGCTCCCGACAGGGACTGGGGCCAACGTCCTGACTTTC

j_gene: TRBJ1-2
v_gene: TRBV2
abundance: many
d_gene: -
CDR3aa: CASSEDRFNYGYTF
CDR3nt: TGTGCCAGCAGTGAGGACAGATTTAACTATGGCTACACCTTC

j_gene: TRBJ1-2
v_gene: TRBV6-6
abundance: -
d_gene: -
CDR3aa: CASIGASGEVGGYTF
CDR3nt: TGTGCCAGCATTGGGGCGTCGGGGGAGGTCGGTGGCTACACCTTC

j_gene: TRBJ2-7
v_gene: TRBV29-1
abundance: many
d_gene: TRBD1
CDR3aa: CSAGKTRGREQYF
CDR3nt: TGCAGCGCTGGCAAAACTAGGGGGCGTGAGCAGTACTTC

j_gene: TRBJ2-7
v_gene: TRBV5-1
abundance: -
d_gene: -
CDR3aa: CASSLTPYEQYF
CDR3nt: TGCGCCAGCAGCTTGACGCCTTACGAGCAGTACTTC

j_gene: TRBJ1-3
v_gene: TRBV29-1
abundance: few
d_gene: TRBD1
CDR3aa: CSVESKGGRSSGNTIYF
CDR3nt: TGCAGCGTCGAAAGTAAAGGGGGCAGGAGCTCTGGAAACACCATATATTTT

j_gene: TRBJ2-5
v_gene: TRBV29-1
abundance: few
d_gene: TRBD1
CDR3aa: CSVGQGAQETQYF
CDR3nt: TGCAGCGTTGGGCAGGGGGCCCAAGAGACCCAGTACTTC

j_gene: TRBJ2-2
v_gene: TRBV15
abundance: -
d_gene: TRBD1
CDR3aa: CATSPGTGPTGELFF
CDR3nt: TGTGCCACCAGTCCGGGGACAGGACCCACCGGGGAGCTGTTTTTT

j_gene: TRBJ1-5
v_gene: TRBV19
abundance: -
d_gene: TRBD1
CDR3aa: CASTGDRGRNQPQHF
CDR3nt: TGTGCCAGTACGGGGGACAGGGGTCGCAATCAGCCCCAGCATTTT

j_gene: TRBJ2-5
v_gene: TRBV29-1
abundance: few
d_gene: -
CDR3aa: CSVETAGVPKTQYF
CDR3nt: TGCAGCGTTGAAACGGCAGGGGTCCCCAAGACCCAGTACTTC

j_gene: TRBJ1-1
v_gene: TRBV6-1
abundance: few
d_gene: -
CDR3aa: CASSEAWGNTEAFF
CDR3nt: TGTGCCAGCAGTGAAGCTTGGGGCAACACTGAAGCTTTCTTT

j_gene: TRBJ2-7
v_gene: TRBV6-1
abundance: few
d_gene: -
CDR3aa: CASSEWPGTYEQYF
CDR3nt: TGTGCCAGCAGTGAATGGCCAGGGACCTACGAGCAGTACTTC

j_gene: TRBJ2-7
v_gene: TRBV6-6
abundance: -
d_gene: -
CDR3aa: CASSGGGGEQYF
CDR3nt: TGTGCCAGCAGTGGCGGAGGGGGCGAGCAGTACTTC

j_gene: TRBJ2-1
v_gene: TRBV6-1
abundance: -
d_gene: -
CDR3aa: CASYSADSSYNEQFF
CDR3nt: TGTGCCAGCTATTCAGCGGACAGCTCCTACAATGAGCAGTTCTTC

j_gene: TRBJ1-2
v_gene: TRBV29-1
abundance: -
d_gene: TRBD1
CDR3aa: CSVGGSGQGYGYTF
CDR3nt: TGCAGCGTTGGAGGGTCAGGACAGGGGTATGGCTACACCTTC

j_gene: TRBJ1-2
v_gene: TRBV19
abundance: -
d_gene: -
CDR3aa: CASSIWGRSGYTF
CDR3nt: TGTGCCAGTAGTATTTGGGGACGGAGTGGCTACACCTTC

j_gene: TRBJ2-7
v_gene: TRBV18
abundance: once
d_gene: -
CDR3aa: CASSPSRRHEQYF
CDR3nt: TGTGCCAGCTCACCATCAAGGCGGCACGAGCAGTACTTC

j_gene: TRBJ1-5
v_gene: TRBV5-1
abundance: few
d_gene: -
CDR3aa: CASSYGGSNQPQHF
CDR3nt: TGCGCCAGCAGCTACGGGGGAAGCAATCAGCCCCAGCATTTT

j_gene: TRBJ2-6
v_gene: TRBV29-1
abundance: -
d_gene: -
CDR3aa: CSVENDSGANVLTF
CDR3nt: TGCAGCGTTGAGAACGACTCTGGGGCCAACGTCCTGACTTTC

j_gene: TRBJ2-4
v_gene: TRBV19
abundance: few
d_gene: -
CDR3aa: CASSQSGGPLDIQYF
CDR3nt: TGTGCCAGTAGTCAAAGCGGCGGTCCCCTAGACATTCAGTACTTC

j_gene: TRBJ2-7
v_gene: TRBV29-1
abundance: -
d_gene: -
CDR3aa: CSVSPPWTALYEQYF
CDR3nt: TGCAGCGTGAGCCCCCCGTGGACAGCCCTCTACGAGCAGTACTTC

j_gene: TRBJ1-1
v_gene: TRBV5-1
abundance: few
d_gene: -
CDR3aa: CASSLTGLRGQPTEAFF
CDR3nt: TGCGCCAGCAGCTTGACGGGCCTCCGGGGGCAGCCCACTGAAGCTTTCTTT

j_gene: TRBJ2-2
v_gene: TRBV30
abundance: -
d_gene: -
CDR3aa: CAWIEGPGELFF
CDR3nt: TGTGCCTGGATTGAGGGACCCGGGGAGCTGTTTTTT

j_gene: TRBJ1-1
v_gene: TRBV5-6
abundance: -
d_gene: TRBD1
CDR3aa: CASSWGQGWTEAFF
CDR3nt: TGTGCCAGCAGCTGGGGACAGGGGTGGACTGAAGCTTTCTTT